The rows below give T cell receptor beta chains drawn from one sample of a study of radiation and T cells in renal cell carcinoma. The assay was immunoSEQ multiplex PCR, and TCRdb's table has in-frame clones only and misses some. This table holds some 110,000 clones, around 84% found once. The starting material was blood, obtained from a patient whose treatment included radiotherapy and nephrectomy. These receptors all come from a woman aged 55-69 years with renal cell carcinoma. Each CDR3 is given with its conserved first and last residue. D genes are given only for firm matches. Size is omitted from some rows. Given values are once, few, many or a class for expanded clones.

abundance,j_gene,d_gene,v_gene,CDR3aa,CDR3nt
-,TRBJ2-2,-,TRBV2,CASWSRTGELFF,TGTGCCAGCTGGAGCAGGACCGGGGAGCTGTTTTTT
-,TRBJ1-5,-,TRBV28,CASSLWSGGSNQPQHF,TGTGCCAGCAGTTTATGGTCCGGGGGGAGCAATCAGCCCCAGCATTTT
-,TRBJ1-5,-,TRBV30,CAWSWGVGGEPQHF,TGTGCCTGGAGTTGGGGGGTTGGTGGAGAGCCCCAGCATTTT
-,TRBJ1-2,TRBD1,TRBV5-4,CASTLTGGGGYTF,TGTGCCAGCACCCTGACAGGGGGTGGGGGCTACACCTTC
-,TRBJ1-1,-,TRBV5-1,CASSTGEGTEAFF,TGCGCCAGCAGTACCGGGGAAGGCACTGAAGCTTTCTTT
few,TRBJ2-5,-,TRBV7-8,CASKSPTQRPQETQYF,TGTGCCAGTAAATCGCCCACACAACGGCCCCAAGAGACCCAGTACTTC
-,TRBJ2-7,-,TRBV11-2,CASSLGVTYEQYF,TGTGCCAGCAGCTTAGGAGTCACGTACGAGCAGTACTTC
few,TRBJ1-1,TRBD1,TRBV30,CAWSSGQVLGTEAFF,TGTGCCTGGAGCTCCGGACAGGTCCTGGGCACTGAAGCTTTCTTT
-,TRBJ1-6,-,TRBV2,CASSDHSTLHF,TGTGCCAGCAGTGACCATTCCACCCTCCACTTT
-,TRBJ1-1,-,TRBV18,CASSPVWGEINTEAFF,TGTGCCAGCTCACCAGTTTGGGGGGAGATCAACACTGAAGCTTTCTTT
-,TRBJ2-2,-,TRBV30,CAWRGRGNTGELFF,TGTGCCTGGAGGGGCAGGGGAAACACCGGGGAGCTGTTTTTT
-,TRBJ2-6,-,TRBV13,CASSGRGTNVLTF,TGTGCCAGCAGCGGCCGGGGGACCAACGTCCTGACTTTC
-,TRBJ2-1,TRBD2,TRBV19,CASSIVAGGDNEQFF,TGTGCCAGTAGTATAGTAGCGGGAGGGGACAATGAGCAGTTCTTC
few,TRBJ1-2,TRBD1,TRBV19,CASSTDRGRDGYTF,TGTGCCAGTAGTACGGACAGGGGGCGGGATGGCTACACCTTC
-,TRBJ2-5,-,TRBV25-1,CASRHEETQYF,TGTGCCAGCAGGCACGAAGAGACCCAGTACTTC
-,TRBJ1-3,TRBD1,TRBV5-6,CASSGTVNSGNTIYF,TGTGCCAGCAGCGGGACAGTTAACTCTGGAAACACCATATATTTT
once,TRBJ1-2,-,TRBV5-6,CASTRAASGGYTF,TGTGCCAGCACCAGAGCCGCTTCTGGTGGCTACACCTTC
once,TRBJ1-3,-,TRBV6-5,CASSSQGSGNTIYF,TGTGCCAGCAGTTCCCAGGGCTCTGGAAACACCATATATTTT
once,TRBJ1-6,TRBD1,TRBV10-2,CASSESRGGASNSPLHF,TGCGCCAGCAGTGAGTCGAGAGGGGGCGCGAGTAATTCACCCCTCCACTTT
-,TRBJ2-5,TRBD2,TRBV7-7,CASSLTGLAGGETQYF,TGTGCTAGCAGCTTAACGGGACTAGCGGGGGGAGAGACCCAGTACTTC
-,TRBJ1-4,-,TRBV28,CASSSPDSPNEKLFF,TGTGCCAGCAGTTCCCCGGACAGCCCGAATGAAAAACTGTTTTTT
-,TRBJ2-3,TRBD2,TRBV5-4,CASSFPPSGGTDTQYF,TGTGCCAGCAGCTTCCCCCCCAGCGGGGGCACAGATACGCAGTATTTT
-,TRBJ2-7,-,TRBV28,CASSFPRDAVIEQYF,TGTGCCAGCAGTTTTCCCCGGGACGCCGTTATCGAGCAGTACTTC
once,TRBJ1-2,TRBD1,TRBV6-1,CASSESDRVGGYTF,TGTGCCAGCAGTGAATCCGACAGGGTCGGTGGCTACACCTTC
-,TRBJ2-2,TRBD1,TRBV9,CASSVPGQGREVPGELFF,TGTGCCAGCAGCGTACCCGGACAGGGGAGAGAAGTTCCCGGGGAGCTGTTTTTT
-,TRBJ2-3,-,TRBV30,CAWNRRGAGADTQYF,TGTGCCTGGAACCGGCGGGGCGCTGGGGCAGATACGCAGTATTTT
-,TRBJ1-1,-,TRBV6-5,CATLPFRMNTEAFF,TGTGCCACCCTCCCGTTTCGGATGAACACTGAAGCTTTCTTT
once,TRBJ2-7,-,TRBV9,CASSASGPSYEQYF,TGTGCCAGCAGCGCCAGCGGTCCGTCCTACGAGCAGTACTTC
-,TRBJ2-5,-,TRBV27,CASSLNWRETQYF,TGTGCCAGCAGTTTAAACTGGCGTGAGACCCAGTACTTC
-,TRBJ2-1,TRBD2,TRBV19,CASSISGEGIHEQFF,TGTGCCAGTAGTATTTCGGGGGAGGGTATCCATGAGCAGTTCTTC
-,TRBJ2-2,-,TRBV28,CASRGWRVGSTGELFF,TGTGCCAGCAGGGGATGGAGGGTAGGGTCCACCGGGGAGCTGTTTTTT
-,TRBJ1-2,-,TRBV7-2,CASSPAGTIYGYTF,TGTGCCAGCAGCCCGGCAGGAACGATCTATGGCTACACCTTC
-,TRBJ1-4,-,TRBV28,CASSFLRADEKLFF,TGTGCCAGCAGTTTTCTCAGGGCGGATGAAAAACTGTTTTTT
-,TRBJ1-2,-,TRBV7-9,CASSLGAGDSSGYTF,TGTGCCAGCAGCTTAGGGGCTGGCGACTCCAGTGGCTACACCTTC
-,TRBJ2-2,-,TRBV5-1,CASSLAMGLSRFAGELFF,TGCGCCAGCAGCTTGGCCATGGGACTTTCGAGATTCGCCGGGGAGCTGTTTTTT
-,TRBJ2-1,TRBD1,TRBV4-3,CASSQVWDRGYNEQFF,TGCGCCAGCAGCCAAGTATGGGACAGGGGCTACAATGAGCAGTTCTTC
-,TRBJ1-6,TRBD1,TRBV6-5,CASSKQGFNSPLHF,TGTGCCAGCAGCAAACAGGGGTTTAATTCACCCCTCCACTTT
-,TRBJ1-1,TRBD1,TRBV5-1,CASSLILGTGGRNTEAFF,TGCGCCAGCAGCTTGATCTTAGGGACAGGGGGCAGGAACACTGAAGCTTTCTTT
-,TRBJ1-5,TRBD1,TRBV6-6,CASSYPAGGNQPQHF,TGTGCCAGCAGTTACCCGGCAGGGGGGAATCAGCCCCAGCATTTT
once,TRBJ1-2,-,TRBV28,CASSPGTNYGYTF,TGTGCCAGCAGTCCGGGAACCAACTATGGCTACACCTTC